Presented here are 15 T cell receptor beta chains from one specimen sequenced in a study of blood T cell repertoires in COVID-19. The method was immunoSEQ multiplex PCR; TCRdb's version includes in-frame clones alone and lacks a portion of them. Of just under 65,000 clones in the sample, about 86% are singletons; the top ten hold around 6.3%. Material: peripheral blood. Receptors were obtained from a human donor in a cohort sampled during active COVID-19.

CDR3 bases: TGCGCCAGCAGCCAAGATGTCCAGCGAAATGAAAAACTGTTTTTT. This sequence encodes CASSQDVQRNEKLFF. The V and J genes are TRBV4-1 and TRBJ1-4; unclear D gene. Trimming shortened V by 0 bases and J by 5 bases, and 10 bases separated the two germline ends. Germline lookup yields CDR1 MGHRA and CDR2 YSYEKL. The CDR3 is made up of 15 amino acids.

V is TRBV5-1 and J is TRBJ1-2, with 7 bases matching TRBD1. Looked up from germline, CDR1 is SGHRS and CDR2 is YFSETQ. The CDR3 spans 11 residues. Unmatched junction bases numbered 3, after V lost 2 bases and J lost 11 bases. Here the CDR3 reads CASSFDREYTF. CDR3 nucleotide sequence: TGCGCCAGCAGCTTCGACAGGGAGTACACCTTC.

About this clone itself: Other DNA sequences in the same sample also yield this CDR3. The genes are TRBV7-9 and TRBJ2-7, with 7 bases aligning to TRBD2. The CDR3 totals 12 residues. Germline V gene data show CDR1 as SEHNR and CDR2 as FQNEAQ (reference sequence). V was clipped by 3 bases and J by 6 bases; unmatched bases: 2. CDR3 sequence reads: CASSLGRGEQYF. The CDR3 DNA reads as TGTGCCAGCAGCTTGGGGAGGGGCGAGCAGTACTTC.

The V call is TRBV6-5, the J call TRBJ2-2; D remains unclear. This CDR3 is built from 15 residues. CDR1 is MNHEY and CDR2 is SVGAGI in the germline V gene. V lost 5 bases to trimming and J lost 0 bases, with 10 bases between them. The CDR3 DNA is TGTGCCAGCAGTCTTGGCGGAGCGAACACCGGGGAGCTGTTTTTT. Protein sequence: CASSLGGANTGELFF.

CDR3 loop: CASSQGGAGTGNTIYF. CDR3 DNA sequence: TGTGCCAGCAGCCAAGGAGGTGCCGGTACTGGAAACACCATATATTTT. The chain has TRBV3-1 (or the pseudogene TRBV3-2) and TRBJ1-3; D gene uncertain. The CDR3 runs to 16 residues. V dropped 1 base and J dropped 2 bases, with 12 bases sitting between them. CDR1 is LGHDT and CDR2 is YNNKEL in the germline V gene (reference sequence).

V is TRBV5-5 and J is TRBJ2-1; 7 bases are a match to TRBD1. The length of the CDR3 is 14 residues. Trimming took 4 bases from V and 7 from J; bases not matched to a gene: 8. Per the germline V gene, CDR1 is SGHKS and CDR2 is YYEKEE (reference sequence). The CDR3 region has the DNA TGTGCCAGCAGCCCGACAGGGTCGGAAAATGAGCAGTTCTTC. Translation: CASSPTGSENEQFF.

The chain has TRBV6-6 and TRBJ1-3, with unresolved D. Trimming pared 0 bases from V and 5 bases from J, leaving 14 bases between. Looked up from germline, CDR1 is MNHNY and CDR2 is SVGAGI (reference sequence). The CDR3 runs 16 residues. Here the CDR3 reads CASSYSGAPKRNTIYF. CDR3 bases: TGTGCCAGCAGTTACTCGGGCGCCCCAAAGAGAAACACCATATATTTT.

The V call is TRBV11-2, the J call TRBJ1-1; D unresolved. The CDR3 extends over 14 amino acids. Trimming stripped 0 bases from V and 4 bases from J, with 9 bases between. The germline V gene has CDR1 SGHAT and CDR2 FQNNGV. CDR3 in amino acids: CASSLDVGSTEAFF. The CDR3 DNA follows: TGTGCCAGCAGCTTAGATGTTGGGAGCACTGAAGCTTTCTTT.

This clone was counted only a few times. The CDR3 spells CARFEGAGDEQFF. CDR3 nucleotide sequence: TGTGCCAGGTTCGAGGGGGCGGGCGATGAGCAGTTCTTC. The chain employs TRBV11-3 and TRBJ2-1; the match to TRBD1 covers 7 bases. The V gene's germline CDR1 is SGHNT and CDR2 YENEEA. V shed 9 bases and J 8 bases; nucleotides not matched to a gene: 10. The length of the CDR3 is 13 residues.

The chain links TRBV3-1 (or the pseudogene TRBV3-2) to TRBJ1-4, with D perhaps matching TRBD1 (6 bases). Deletions cut 3 bases from V and 0 bases from J, with 11 bases between. This CDR3 region has 16 residues. Germline values: CDR1 LGHDT, CDR2 YNNKEL (reference sequence). The CDR3, as DNA: TGTGCCAGCAGCCACCATTCAGGGGCAACTAATGAAAAACTGTTTTTT. As protein: CASSHHSGATNEKLFF.

The gene calls are TRBV19 and TRBJ2-7, with 9 positions matching TRBD1. Germline-derived CDR1 and CDR2 are LNHDA and SQIVND (reference sequence). V shed 5 bases, J shed 3 bases, and the junction held 5 bases outside the gene matches. The CDR3 has 14 residues. The CDR3 protein is CASSVDRGYYEQYF. In DNA form, the CDR3 reads TGTGCCAGTAGTGTCGACAGGGGGTACTACGAGCAGTACTTC.

The chain is built from TRBV18 and TRBJ2-1; D is uncertain. Germline values: CDR1 KGHSH, CDR2 LQKENI. The CDR3 is 12 residues long. Trimming took off 4 bases at V and 7 bases at J, with 8 bases between the two ends. The DNA of the CDR3 is TGTGCCAGCTCACAAGCGCCAAATGAGCAGTTCTTC. It yields the protein CASSQAPNEQFF.

In this sample, this clone turned up once. This chain connects TRBV29-1 to TRBJ2-2; D ambiguous. The V and J ends lost 5 bases and 0 bases respectively, with 10 bases between them. This CDR3 region has 14 residues. Germline V lookup: CDR1 SQVTM, CDR2 ANQGSEA. The CDR3, as DNA: TGCAGCGTTCAGCGCGTCGCGAACACCGGGGAGCTGTTTTTT. Translating it yields CSVQRVANTGELFF.

This chain uses TRBV18 with TRBJ1-2; D not resolved. CDR1 and CDR2 (germline): KGHSH, LQKENI. The CDR3 loop spans 12 amino acids. V was cut by 1 base and J by 8 bases, with 8 bases left in between. The CDR3 bases are TGTGCCAGCTCACCACGCGCGGGGGGCTACACCTTC. It codes for CASSPRAGGYTF.

CDR3 residues: CASSLGSSGSFPGSYEQYF. The CDR3 region has the DNA TGTGCCAGCAGCTTAGGGTCTAGCGGGAGTTTTCCCGGGTCCTACGAGCAGTACTTC. The chain recombines TRBV7-2 with TRBJ2-7; TRBD2 matches 10 bases. J gave up 1 base and V 1 base, and 13 bases lay outside the gene matches. Per germline, CDR1 SGHTA and CDR2 FQGNSA. The CDR3 has 19 amino acids.